These T cell receptor beta chains were read from a single sample in a study of OX40 agonist ivuxolimab in advanced cancers. The assay was immunoSEQ multiplex PCR, and TCRdb's table has in-frame clones only and misses some. The sample yields some 33,000 clones, roughly 84% seen once. The input for sequencing was CD4+ or CD8+ T cells sorted from blood, taken in a trial of the OX40 agonist ivuxolimab. The source of these receptors is an adult with an advanced solid tumor such as melanoma, head and neck, liver or kidney cancer. Both conserved end residues are part of each CDR3. Each record gives: V gene, J gene, clone size, D gene, CDR3 DNA, CDR3 protein. D genes are given only for firm matches. Not every row has a clone size; where given, it reads once, few, many or a size class.

>TRBV10-1|TRBJ1-4|once|-
TGCGCCGTAGTGGGGGCGCCGGGTGGAAAACTGTTTTTT
CAVVGAPGGKLFF
>TRBV4-1|TRBJ2-7|-|TRBD2
TGCGCCAGCAGTCGGCGGGAGAGCTCCTACGAGCAGTACTTC
CASSRRESSYEQYF
>TRBV2|TRBJ2-1|-|TRBD2
TGTGCCAGCAGGACTAGCGGGGGTTTCAATGAGCAGTTCTTC
CASRTSGGFNEQFF
>TRBV2|TRBJ1-2|-|-
TGTGCCAGCAGTGGGACAGCTAACTATGGCTACACCTTC
CASSGTANYGYTF
>TRBV30|TRBJ1-2|-|TRBD1
TGTGCCTGGAGTGTAGTTGACAGGGGGCACTATGGCTACACCTTC
CAWSVVDRGHYGYTF
>TRBV6-1|TRBJ2-7|-|-
TGTGCCAGCAGTCGAACCGACGGTAACGAGCAGTACTTC
CASSRTDGNEQYF
>TRBV7-9|TRBJ2-7|once|TRBD2
TGTGCCAGCAGCAGAACTAGCGGGGGACGCTACGAGCAGTACTTC
CASSRTSGGRYEQYF
>TRBV30|TRBJ1-2|-|-
TGTGCCTGGACCCGGGACCGGTACGGCTATGGCTACACCTTC
CAWTRDRYGYGYTF
>TRBV6-5|TRBJ1-2|once|TRBD1
TGTGCCAGCAGACCTACACAGGGGGCGCACTCTGGCTACACCTTC
CASRPTQGAHSGYTF
>TRBV9|TRBJ1-1|-|-
TGTGCCAGCAGCGTGGGAACAGGGTCGACTGAAGCTTTCTTT
CASSVGTGSTEAFF
>TRBV28|TRBJ1-3|-|-
TGTGCCACCTCGACAAGATTCTTAATCTCTGGAAACACCATATATTTT
CATSTRFLISGNTIYF
>TRBV6-4|TRBJ1-2|-|-
TGTGCCAGCAGTGCTCGGCACGCAGGGGATTATGGCTACACCTTC
CASSARHAGDYGYTF
>TRBV6-1|TRBJ2-7|-|TRBD1
TGTGCCAGCAGTGAAACGGACAGGGGGCTCTACGAGCAGTACTTC
CASSETDRGLYEQYF
>TRBV29-1|TRBJ2-7|-|-
TGCAGCGTTGCTGGTACCTCACTACAATGGGGAACCTACGAGCAGTACTTC
CSVAGTSLQWGTYEQYF
>TRBV7-9|TRBJ2-7|-|-
TGTGCCAGCAGCTTAGTAGCGACAGGTCCGTCGGAGCAGTACTTC
CASSLVATGPSEQYF
>TRBV6-5|TRBJ1-5|-|-
TGTGCCAGCAGTGACGGACATATTGCTCAGCCCCAGCATTTT
CASSDGHIAQPQHF
>TRBV9|TRBJ1-2|once|TRBD1
TGTGCCAGCAGCATTACGGACAGGGGAGATGGCTACACCTTC
CASSITDRGDGYTF
>TRBV7-2|TRBJ2-7|-|-
TGTGCCAGCAGCTTAGGCAGGCTTACCTACGAGCAGTACTTC
CASSLGRLTYEQYF
>TRBV9|TRBJ2-6|-|-
TGTGCCAGCAGCCCAGAAGTCAGGGCCCAATTGTCGGACGTCCTGACTTTC
CASSPEVRAQLSDVLTF
>TRBV27|TRBJ2-7|-|-
TGTGCCAGCAGTTCCACCTACGAGCAGTACTTC
CASSSTYEQYF
>TRBV7-2|TRBJ1-1|-|-
TGTGCCAGCAGCCTAACTTCTATGAACACTGAAGCTTTCTTT
CASSLTSMNTEAFF
>TRBV4-3|TRBJ2-7|once|-
TGCGCCAGCAGCCCCGGGACATCCTCCTACGAGCAGTACTTC
CASSPGTSSYEQYF
>TRBV29-1|TRBJ1-1|-|-
TGCAGCGTTCGAGAGATGAACACTGAAGCTTTCTTT
CSVREMNTEAFF
>TRBV29-1|TRBJ2-5|few|-
TGCAGCGTGGAGTACCAAGAGACCCAGTACTTC
CSVEYQETQYF
>TRBV10-3|TRBJ2-3|-|-
TGTGCCATCAGCGGGGCTAGCCAGGCCACAGATACGCAGTATTTT
CAISGASQATDTQYF
>TRBV7-3|TRBJ2-1|-|TRBD2
TGTGCCAGCAGTTCGCTAGCGGGGGCTTACAATGAGCAGTTCTTC
CASSSLAGAYNEQFF
>TRBV10-2|TRBJ2-7|-|TRBD1
TGCGCCAGCAGTGAGTTGAGGGGGCTTGAGCAGTACTTC
CASSELRGLEQYF
>TRBV5-6|TRBJ2-7|-|-
TGTGCCAGCAGCCCCGCGGACAATGAATACGAGCAGTACTTC
CASSPADNEYEQYF
>TRBV25-1|TRBJ1-6|-|-
TGTGCCAGCAGTGGGGACTATAATTCACCCCTCCACTTT
CASSGDYNSPLHF
>TRBV9|TRBJ2-1|-|-
TGTGCCAGCAGCGTACGGGACCTGGCTACGGGGGAGCAGTTCTTC
CASSVRDLATGEQFF
>TRBV7-2|TRBJ2-1|-|-
TGTGCCAGCAGCTTAATCGGGGACTCCTACAATGAGCAGTTCTTC
CASSLIGDSYNEQFF
>TRBV27|TRBJ2-1|-|-
TGTGCCAGCAGTTTCTTAGGGGATGAGCAGTTCTTC
CASSFLGDEQFF
>TRBV7-9|TRBJ2-3|-|-
TGTGCCAGCAGCCAGACACCGGCTTTTTGTCCCGATACGCAGTATTTT
CASSQTPAFCPDTQYF
>TRBV9|TRBJ1-6|-|-
TGTGCCAGCAGCGTAGGAGGGGTAGGTTCACCCCTCCACTTT
CASSVGGVGSPLHF
>TRBV5-1|TRBJ1-1|-|TRBD1
TGCGCCAGCAGCCCGGGACAGGAGAACACTGAAGCTTTCTTT
CASSPGQENTEAFF
>TRBV6-5|TRBJ1-1|-|-
TGTGCCAGCAGCCGACGAGGGCTGAACACTGAAGCTTTCTTT
CASSRRGLNTEAFF
>TRBV9|TRBJ2-7|once|-
TGTGCCAGCAGCGTAGAATCAGGCTCCTACGAGCAGTACTTC
CASSVESGSYEQYF
>TRBV28|TRBJ2-1|-|TRBD1
TGTGCCAGCAGTGCGGCAGGGGGTCCCAATGAGCAGTTCTTC
CASSAAGGPNEQFF
>TRBV27|TRBJ2-7|-|TRBD1
TGTGCCAGCAGCAAGGCGGGACAGGGAGTCTACGAGCAGTACTTC
CASSKAGQGVYEQYF
>TRBV11-2|TRBJ2-1|-|TRBD2
TGTGCCAGCACTATTTCGGGGGGGGCCCTCAATGAGCAGTTCTTC
CASTISGGALNEQFF
>TRBV11-2|TRBJ2-7|few|-
TGTGCCAGCAGCCACCGGGATCCTGCCGACGAGCAGTACTTC
CASSHRDPADEQYF
>TRBV9|TRBJ2-3|few|-
TGTGCCAGCAGCGTAGACGGGGCGGGATGGAAAGATACGCAGTATTTT
CASSVDGAGWKDTQYF
>TRBV7-3|TRBJ2-5|-|-
TGTGCCAGCAGCTTAACTGGAGGAGAGACCCAGTACTTC
CASSLTGGETQYF
>TRBV6-5|TRBJ1-1|-|-
TGTGCCAGCAGTTACGGAATCACTGAAGCTTTCTTT
CASSYGITEAFF
>TRBV5-1|TRBJ2-1|once|-
TGCGCCAGCAGCTACGGACAAGGCTCCTACAATGAGCAGTTCTTC
CASSYGQGSYNEQFF
>TRBV5-1|TRBJ2-7|-|TRBD1
TGCGCCAGCAGCTTCGGGACAGGGGACTACGAGCAGTACTTC
CASSFGTGDYEQYF
>TRBV10-2|TRBJ1-5|-|-
TGCGCCAGCAGTGACGCAGCTAGCAATCAGCCCCAGCATTTT
CASSDAASNQPQHF
>TRBV28|TRBJ2-7|once|-
TGTGCCAGCAGTTTGTTTCGGTCTAGCTCCTACGAGCAGTACTTC
CASSLFRSSSYEQYF
>TRBV11-2|TRBJ2-1|-|-
TGTGCCAGCAGCTTCGGGGGATGGGATGAGCAGTTCTTC
CASSFGGWDEQFF
>TRBV27|TRBJ2-7|-|TRBD2
TGTGCCAGCAGAACTAGCGGAGCTGACTACGAGCAGTACTTC
CASRTSGADYEQYF